This entry lists 10 T cell receptor beta chains sequenced from one sample in a study of blood T cell repertoires in COVID-19. Sequencing was performed with immunoSEQ multiplex PCR; in TCRdb, only in-frame clones are kept and a portion is missing. The table records roughly 120,000 clones, around three quarters of them present only once. The specimen was peripheral blood. Source of these receptors: a human donor in a cohort sampled during active or convalescent COVID-19.

As to this clone: This CDR3 is also generated by other DNA sequences in the sample. The CDR3: CASSLGGSSYNEQFF. The CDR3 DNA reads TGCGCCAGCAGCTTGGGTGGGAGCTCCTACAATGAGCAGTTCTTC. The chain links TRBV5-1 to TRBJ2-1; D is possibly TRBD2 (5 bases). Per the germline V gene, CDR1 is SGHRS and CDR2 is YFSETQ. The CDR3 covers 15 residues. Trimming shortened V by 0 bases and J by 0 bases, and 7 bases separated the two germline ends.

The chain combines TRBV5-4 with TRBJ1-4, with D tentatively TRBD1 (5 bases). Trimming took off 0 bases at V and 5 bases at J, with 5 bases between the two ends. Germline V CDR1 and CDR2: SGHNT, YYREEE (reference sequence). The CDR3 runs 13 residues. CDR3 DNA: TGTGCCAGCAGCTTGGGACAGAATGAAAAACTGTTTTTT. Protein sequence: CASSLGQNEKLFF.

By share, this clone counts as medium-sized (0.01 to 0.1%). The chain links TRBV2 to TRBJ1-2; 10 bases agree with TRBD1. This CDR3 contains 17 residues. V trimming: 2 bases; J trimming: 3 bases; junction bases outside the gene matches: 9. The germline V gene has CDR1 SNHLY and CDR2 FYNNEI. The CDR3, as DNA: TGTGCCAGCAGTGAAACGTTCGGGACAGGGGTCTACTATGGCTACACCTTC. It is translated as CASSETFGTGVYYGYTF.

The chain employs TRBV6-5 and TRBJ1-1; perhaps TRBD1 as D (5 bases). The CDR3 sequence is 14 residues long. V lost 6 bases, J lost 4 bases, and 15 bases lay in between. Germline V CDR1 and CDR2: MNHEY, SVGAGI. The CDR3 coding sequence is TGTGCCAGCAGGGCAGACAGTCTTTTCACTGAAGCTTTCTTT. Encoded protein: CASRADSLFTEAFF.

Ten or more counts support this clone. V and J are TRBV4-1 and TRBJ1-1, with D uncertain. This CDR3 contains 17 residues. V was clipped by 3 bases and J by 1 base, with 18 bases between them. The V gene's germline CDR1 is MGHRA and CDR2 YSYEKL. CDR3 nucleotide sequence: TGCGCCAGCAGCCAGGGTAGCTGGTTGCTTAAGAACACTGAAGCTTTCTTT. Protein product: CASSQGSWLLKNTEAFF.

The rearrangement joins TRBV3-1 (or the pseudogene TRBV3-2) to TRBJ1-6; D perhaps matches TRBD1 (5 bases). Trimming removed 0 bases at V and 6 bases at J, with 18 bases between. The CDR3 extends over 18 amino acids. The germline gives CDR1 LGHDT, CDR2 YNNKEL (reference sequence). This CDR3 reads CASSQDSPRGNLNSPLHF. DNA for the CDR3: TGTGCCAGCAGCCAAGACTCCCCACGGGGGAATCTTAATTCACCCCTCCACTTT.

This clone was recorded only once. The chain uses TRBV9 and TRBJ2-3; 7 bases fit TRBD1. V was clipped by 0 bases and J by 2 bases; unmatched bases: 6. Germline CDR1 SGDLS, CDR2 YYNGEE. The CDR3 runs to 16 residues. This CDR3 reads CASSVGGGGFTDTQYF. CDR3 DNA sequence: TGTGCCAGCAGCGTAGGAGGGGGCGGGTTCACAGATACGCAGTATTTT.

V usage is TRBV28 and J usage is TRBJ1-1; tentative D call: TRBD1 (5 bases). Germline lookup yields CDR1 MDHEN and CDR2 SYDVKM. This CDR3 has 14 residues. The V gene lost 2 bases and the J gene lost 5 bases, with 12 bases spanning the gap. Here the CDR3 reads CASSLAPGFTEAFF. The CDR3 DNA sequence: TGTGCCAGCAGTTTAGCTCCAGGGTTTACTGAAGCTTTCTTT.

V usage is TRBV9 and J usage is TRBJ2-1, with D tentatively TRBD2 (6 bases). Trimming took 0 bases from V and 8 from J, leaving 12 bases between them. The germline V gene encodes CDR1 SGDLS and CDR2 YYNGEE. This CDR3 region has 14 residues. CDR3 residues: CASSVEGLRDEQFF. The CDR3 nucleotides read TGTGCCAGCAGCGTAGAGGGACTTCGGGATGAGCAGTTCTTC.

The chain carries TRBV2 and TRBJ1-5; no clear D gene. Trimming removed 7 bases from V and 2 bases from J, with 9 bases in between. The CDR3 contains 13 residues. Germline loops: CDR1 SNHLY, CDR2 FYNNEI. The DNA for the CDR3 is TGTGCCAGCAAACTCGGAGGCAATCAGCCCCAGCATTTT. Protein sequence: CASKLGGNQPQHF.